This T cell receptor beta chain was identified during a study of T cells in Graves' hyperthyroidism and ophthalmopathy. Graves' hyperthyroidism was deemed stable given no ophthalmopathy progression within 18 months. Newly diagnosed hyperthyroidism, duration under 2 months, in patients aged 18 to 65. Exclusions: uncontrolled infection, other autoimmune disease, pregnancy, lactation. Diagnosis relied on clinical symptoms, serum thyroxine and TRAb, thyroid ultrasound and orbital computed tomography. This CDR3 has 18 amino acids. Trimming at V came to 2 bases and at J to 3 bases, leaving 10 bases not matched to a gene. CDR1 and CDR2 from the germline V gene are SEHNR and FQNEAQ (reference sequence). The investigators amplified TCR beta CDR3 regions from RNA transcripts. First-round RT-PCR targeting the TCR CDR3 was performed with the HTBI primer set. TCRdb redid the calling of the multiplex PCR reads with MiXCR, one entry per CDR3 protein. This sample carries 45,000 to 55,000 distinct CDR3 sequences, roughly 51% of them seen once, and the ten largest clones take about 34%.

This TCR was recovered from a man younger than 35 with Graves' hyperthyroidism. The sequenced sample consisted of peripheral blood or thyroid tissue (not recorded which). The chain has TRBV7-9 and TRBJ2-2; 9 bases line up with TRBD2. For the CDR3, the DNA is TGTGCCAGCAGCTTAACGGGTCGGGTAGCGGGAGACACCGGGGAGCTGTTTTTT. Protein product: CASSLTGRVAGDTGELFF.